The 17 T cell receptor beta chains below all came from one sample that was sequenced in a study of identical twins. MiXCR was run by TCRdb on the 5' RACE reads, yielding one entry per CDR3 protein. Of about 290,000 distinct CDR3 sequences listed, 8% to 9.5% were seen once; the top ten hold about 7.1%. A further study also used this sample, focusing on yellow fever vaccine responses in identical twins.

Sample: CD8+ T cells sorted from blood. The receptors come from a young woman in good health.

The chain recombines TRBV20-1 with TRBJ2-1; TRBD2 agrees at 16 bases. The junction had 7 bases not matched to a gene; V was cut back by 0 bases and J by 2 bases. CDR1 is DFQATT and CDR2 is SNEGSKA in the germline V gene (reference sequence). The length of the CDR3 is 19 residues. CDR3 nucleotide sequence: TGCAGTGCTAGAGATCCGGGACTAGCGGGGGGGAGCACCTACAATGAGCAGTTCTTC. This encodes CSARDPGLAGGSTYNEQFF.

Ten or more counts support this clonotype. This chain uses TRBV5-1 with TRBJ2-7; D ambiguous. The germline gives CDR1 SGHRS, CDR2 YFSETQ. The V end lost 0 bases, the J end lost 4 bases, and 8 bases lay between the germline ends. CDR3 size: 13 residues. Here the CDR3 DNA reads TGCGCCAGCAGCTTGGAGTCTGATTACGAGCAGTACTTC. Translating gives CASSLESDYEQYF.

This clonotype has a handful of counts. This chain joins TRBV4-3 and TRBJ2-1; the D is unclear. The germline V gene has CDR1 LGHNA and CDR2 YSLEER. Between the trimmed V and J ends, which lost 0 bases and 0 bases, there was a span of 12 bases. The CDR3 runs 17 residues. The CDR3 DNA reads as TGCGCCAGCAGCCAAGATGGGGTAGCCCCCTCCTACAATGAGCAGTTCTTC. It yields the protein CASSQDGVAPSYNEQFF.

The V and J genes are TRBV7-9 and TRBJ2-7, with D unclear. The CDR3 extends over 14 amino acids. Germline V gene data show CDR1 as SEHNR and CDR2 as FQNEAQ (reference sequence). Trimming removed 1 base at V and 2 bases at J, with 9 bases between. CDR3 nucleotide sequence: TGTGCCAGCAGCTTAGTAGGATCCCCCTACGAGCAGTACTTC. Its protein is CASSLVGSPYEQYF.

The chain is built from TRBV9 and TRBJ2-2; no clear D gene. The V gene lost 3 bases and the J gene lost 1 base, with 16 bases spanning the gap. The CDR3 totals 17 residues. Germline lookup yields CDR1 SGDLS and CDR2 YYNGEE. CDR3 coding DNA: TGTGCCAGCAGCGGTGTCGCGTGGCGAGAGAACACCGGGGAGCTGTTTTTT. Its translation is CASSGVAWRENTGELFF. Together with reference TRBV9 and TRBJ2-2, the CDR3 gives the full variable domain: DSGVTQTPKHLITATGQRVTLRCSPRSGDLSVYWYQQSLDQGLQFLIQYYNGEERAKGNILERFSAQQFPDLHSELNLSSLELGDSALYFCASSGVAWRENTGELFFGEGSRLTVL.

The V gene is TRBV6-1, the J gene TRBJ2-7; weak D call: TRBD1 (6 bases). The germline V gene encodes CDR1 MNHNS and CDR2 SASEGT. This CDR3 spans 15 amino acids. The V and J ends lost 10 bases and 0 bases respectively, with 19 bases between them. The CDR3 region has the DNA TGTGCCACCCCAGAGCAGGGGTCCGTCTCCTACGAGCAGTACTTC. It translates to CATPEQGSVSYEQYF.

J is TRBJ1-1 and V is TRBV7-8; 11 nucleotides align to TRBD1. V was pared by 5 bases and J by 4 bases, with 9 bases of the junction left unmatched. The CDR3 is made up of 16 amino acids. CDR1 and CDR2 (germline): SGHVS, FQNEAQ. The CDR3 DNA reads TGTGCCAGCAGCGCATCCGGGACAGGGGGTGGCACTGAAGCTTTCTTT. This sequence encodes CASSASGTGGGTEAFF. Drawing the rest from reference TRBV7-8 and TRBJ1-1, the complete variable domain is GAGVSQSPRYKVAKRGQDVALRCDPISGHVSLFWYQQALGQGPEFLTYFQNEAQLDKSGLPSDRFFAERPEGSVSTLKIQRTQQEDSAVYLCASSASGTGGGTEAFFGQGTRLTVV.

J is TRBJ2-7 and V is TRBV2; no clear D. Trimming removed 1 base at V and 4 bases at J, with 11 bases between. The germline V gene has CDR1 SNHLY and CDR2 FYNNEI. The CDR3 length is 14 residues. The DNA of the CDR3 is TGTGCCAGCAGTGAAGGGGCAGATCCTTACGAGCAGTACTTC. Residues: CASSEGADPYEQYF.

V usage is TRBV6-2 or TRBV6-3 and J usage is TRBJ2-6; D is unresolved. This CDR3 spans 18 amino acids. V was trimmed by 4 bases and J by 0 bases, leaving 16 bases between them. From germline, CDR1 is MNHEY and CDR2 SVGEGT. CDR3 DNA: TGTGCCAGCAGTTCCTACAGTGGCAGCCACTCTGGGGCCAACGTCCTGACTTTC. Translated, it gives CASSSYSGSHSGANVLTF.

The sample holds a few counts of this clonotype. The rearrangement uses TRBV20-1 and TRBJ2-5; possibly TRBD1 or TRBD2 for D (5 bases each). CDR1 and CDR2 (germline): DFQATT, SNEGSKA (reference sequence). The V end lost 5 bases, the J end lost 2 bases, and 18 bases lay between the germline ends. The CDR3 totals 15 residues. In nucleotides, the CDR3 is TGCAGTGCTTACCCCCGGGACCTAAGTCAAGAGACCCAGTACTTC. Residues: CSAYPRDLSQETQYF.

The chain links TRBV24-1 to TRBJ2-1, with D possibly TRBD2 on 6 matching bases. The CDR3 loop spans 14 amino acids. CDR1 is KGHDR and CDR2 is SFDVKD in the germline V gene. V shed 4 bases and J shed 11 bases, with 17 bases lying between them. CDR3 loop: CATSDSDGGTKQFF. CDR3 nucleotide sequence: TGTGCCACCAGTGACTCTGACGGGGGAACCAAGCAGTTCTTC.

CDR3: CATSVGGVNTGELFF. The CDR3 nucleotides are TGTGCCACCAGTGTTGGGGGCGTGAACACCGGGGAGCTGTTTTTT. The rearrangement joins TRBV24-1 to TRBJ2-2; D perhaps matches TRBD1 (6 bases). Germline loops: CDR1 KGHDR, CDR2 SFDVKD. The CDR3 has 15 residues. Trimming stripped 5 bases from V and 1 base from J, with 10 bases between.

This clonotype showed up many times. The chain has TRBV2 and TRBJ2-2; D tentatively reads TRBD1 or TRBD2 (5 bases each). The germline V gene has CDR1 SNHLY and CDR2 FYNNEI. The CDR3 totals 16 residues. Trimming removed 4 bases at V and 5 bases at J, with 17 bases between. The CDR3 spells CASSAHRDEGTGELFF. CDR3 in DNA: TGTGCCAGCAGTGCTCACCGGGACGAGGGGACCGGGGAGCTGTTTTTT. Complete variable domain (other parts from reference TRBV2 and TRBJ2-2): EPEVTQTPSHQVTQMGQEVILRCVPISNHLYFYWYRQILGQKVEFLVSFYNNEISEKSEIFDDQFSVERPDGSNFTLKIRSTKLEDSAMYFCASSAHRDEGTGELFFGEGSRLTVL.

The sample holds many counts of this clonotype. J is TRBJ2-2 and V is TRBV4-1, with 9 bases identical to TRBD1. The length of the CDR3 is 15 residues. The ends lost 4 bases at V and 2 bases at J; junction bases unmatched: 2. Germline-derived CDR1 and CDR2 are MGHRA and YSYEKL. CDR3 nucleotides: TGCGCCAGCAGCCTCACAGGGGGCAACACCGGGGAGCTGTTTTTT. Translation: CASSLTGGNTGELFF.

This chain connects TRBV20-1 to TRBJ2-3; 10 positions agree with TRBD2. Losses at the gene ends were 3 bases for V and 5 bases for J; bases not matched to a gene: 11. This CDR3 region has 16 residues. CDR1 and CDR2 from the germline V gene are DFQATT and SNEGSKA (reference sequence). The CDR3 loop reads CSASSLAGVPGDTQYF. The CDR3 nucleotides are TGCAGTGCTAGCAGTCTAGCGGGAGTCCCGGGAGATACGCAGTATTTT.

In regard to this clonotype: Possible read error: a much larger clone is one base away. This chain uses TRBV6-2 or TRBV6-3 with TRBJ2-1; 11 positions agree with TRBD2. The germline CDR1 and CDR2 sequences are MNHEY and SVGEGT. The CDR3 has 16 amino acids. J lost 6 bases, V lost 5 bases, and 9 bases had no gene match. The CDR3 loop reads CASSPAGTSGCNEQFF. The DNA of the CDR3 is TGTGCCAGCAGTCCAGCTGGGACTAGCGGATGCAATGAGCAGTTCTTC.

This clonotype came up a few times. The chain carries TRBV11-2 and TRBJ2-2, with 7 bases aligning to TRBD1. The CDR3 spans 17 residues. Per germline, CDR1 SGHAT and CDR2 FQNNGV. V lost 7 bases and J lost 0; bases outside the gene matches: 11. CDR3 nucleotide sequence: TGTGCCAGCAAAACCTACGGGACAGCTACGAACACCGGGGAGCTGTTTTTT. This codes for CASKTYGTATNTGELFF. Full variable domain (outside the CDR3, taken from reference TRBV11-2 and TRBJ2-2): EAGVAQSPRYKIIEKRQSVAFWCNPISGHATLYWYQQILGQGPKLLIQFQNNGVVDDSQLPKDRFSAERLKGVDSTLKIQPAKLEDSAVYLCASKTYGTATNTGELFFGEGSRLTVL.